Listed below are T cell receptor beta chains from one sample, sequenced in a study of T cells in Graves' hyperthyroidism and ophthalmopathy. TCRdb ran MiXCR on the multiplex PCR reads and lists one entry per CDR3 protein. This table has 650,000 to 750,000 distinct CDR3 sequences, 12% to 15% appearing once. Sequencing was done on a sample of blood. Source of these receptors: a woman aged 18-30 years with Graves' hyperthyroidism. Each CDR3 is given with its conserved first and last residue. The D gene is left open where the match is weak. Some rows mark clone size as missing; the rest say once, few, many or name a class of expanded clone.

size: NA
J: TRBJ2-1
V: TRBV12-5
D: TRBD2
CDR3: CASGGTSGRGGNEQFF
DNA: TGTGCTAGTGGGGGGACTAGCGGGAGAGGAGGGAATGAGCAGTTCTTC

size: many
J: TRBJ2-1
V: TRBV5-1
D: TRBD2
CDR3: CASSFNSGRANEQFF
DNA: TGCGCCAGCAGCTTCAATAGCGGGAGGGCTAATGAGCAGTTCTTC

size: many
J: TRBJ2-2
V: TRBV11-2
D: NA
CDR3: CASSVMTGLRTGELFF
DNA: TGTGCCAGCAGCGTAATGACAGGCCTCCGCACCGGGGAGCTGTTTTTT

size: many
J: TRBJ2-7
V: TRBV30
D: TRBD2
CDR3: CAWSVAGGPYEQYF
DNA: TGTGCCTGGAGTGTGGCGGGAGGCCCCTACGAGCAGTACTTC

size: NA
J: TRBJ1-5
V: TRBV15
D: NA
CDR3: CATSRANSGNQPQHF
DNA: TGTGCCACCAGCAGAGCAAACTCTGGCAATCAGCCCCAGCATTTT

size: NA
J: TRBJ2-1
V: TRBV13
D: TRBD2
CDR3: CASSLTGLGYNEQFF
DNA: TGTGCCAGCAGCTTAACGGGACTAGGTTACAATGAGCAGTTCTTC

size: many
J: TRBJ2-1
V: TRBV11-2
D: NA
CDR3: CASSLVGGGPYNEQFF
DNA: TGTGCCAGCAGCTTAGTGGGAGGGGGCCCCTACAATGAGCAGTTCTTC

size: NA
J: TRBJ2-3
V: TRBV29-1
D: TRBD2
CDR3: CSVEDRRASGGTDTQYF
DNA: TGCAGCGTTGAAGATCGACGGGCTAGCGGGGGCACAGATACGCAGTATTTT

size: few
J: TRBJ1-1
V: TRBV30
D: NA
CDR3: CAWGGGVRASWVTEAFF
DNA: TGTGCCTGGGGAGGGGGGGTAAGGGCGAGTTGGGTCACTGAAGCTTTCTTT

size: many
J: TRBJ2-1
V: TRBV2
D: NA
CDR3: CASSEKSGLMRREQFF
DNA: TGTGCCAGCAGTGAAAAGTCAGGCCTTATGCGGAGGGAGCAGTTCTTC

size: many
J: TRBJ2-3
V: TRBV6-2/TRBV6-3
D: NA
CDR3: CASSYGGTDTQYF
DNA: TGTGCCAGCAGTTACGGGGGCACAGATACGCAGTATTTT

size: many
J: TRBJ2-5
V: TRBV7-9
D: TRBD1
CDR3: CASRAGTVQETQYF
DNA: TGTGCCAGCAGAGCCGGGACAGTCCAAGAGACCCAGTACTTC

size: many
J: TRBJ2-7
V: TRBV5-1
D: TRBD2
CDR3: CASSYQREGPYEQYF
DNA: TGCGCCAGCAGCTACCAGCGGGAGGGCCCCTACGAGCAGTACTTC

size: NA
J: TRBJ2-7
V: TRBV2
D: TRBD1
CDR3: CASIGTGYHEQYF
DNA: TGTGCCAGCATCGGGACAGGCTACCACGAGCAGTACTTC

size: many
J: TRBJ2-3
V: TRBV2
D: NA
CDR3: CASNIQGTSTDTQYF
DNA: TGTGCCAGCAATATACAGGGCACTAGCACAGATACGCAGTATTTT

size: many
J: TRBJ2-3
V: TRBV7-3
D: TRBD2
CDR3: CASSLSGLPTDTQYF
DNA: TGTGCCAGCAGCTTATCGGGACTACCCACAGATACGCAGTATTTT

size: many
J: TRBJ2-2
V: TRBV2
D: NA
CDR3: CASTEPGIDGELFF
DNA: TGTGCCAGCACAGAACCGGGGATTGACGGGGAGCTGTTTTTT

size: many
J: TRBJ1-5
V: TRBV12-3/TRBV12-4
D: NA
CDR3: CASSLAPGVGQPQHF
DNA: TGTGCCAGCAGTTTAGCCCCAGGGGTGGGTCAGCCCCAGCATTTT

size: NA
J: TRBJ2-2
V: TRBV7-8
D: TRBD1
CDR3: CASSYGTGGGTGELFF
DNA: TGTGCCAGCAGCTACGGGACAGGTGGGGGAACCGGGGAGCTGTTTTTT

size: few
J: TRBJ1-4
V: TRBV7-8
D: TRBD1
CDR3: CASSLTRTGATNEKLFF
DNA: TGTGCCAGCAGTCTTACCCGGACAGGGGCAACTAATGAAAAACTGTTTTTT

size: once
J: TRBJ1-2
V: TRBV4-3
D: NA
CDR3: CASSQVRGAANYGYTF
DNA: TGCGCCAGCAGCCAAGTAAGGGGGGCGGCTAACTATGGCTACACCTTC

size: many
J: TRBJ2-7
V: TRBV7-2
D: TRBD2
CDR3: CASSREGLEQYF
DNA: TGTGCCAGCAGCCGGGAGGGCCTCGAGCAGTACTTC

size: few
J: TRBJ2-2
V: TRBV6-1
D: TRBD2
CDR3: CASHKGVAGIGELFF
DNA: TGTGCCAGCCATAAGGGAGTAGCGGGAATCGGGGAGCTGTTTTTT

size: NA
J: TRBJ2-5
V: TRBV6-1
D: TRBD2
CDR3: CASTRLAGRQETQYF
DNA: TGTGCCAGCACCAGACTAGCGGGAAGGCAAGAGACCCAGTACTTC

size: few
J: TRBJ1-3
V: TRBV7-8
D: NA
CDR3: CASSLNRGVDSGNTIYF
DNA: TGTGCCAGCAGCTTAAACCGGGGGGTGGACTCTGGAAACACCATATATTTT